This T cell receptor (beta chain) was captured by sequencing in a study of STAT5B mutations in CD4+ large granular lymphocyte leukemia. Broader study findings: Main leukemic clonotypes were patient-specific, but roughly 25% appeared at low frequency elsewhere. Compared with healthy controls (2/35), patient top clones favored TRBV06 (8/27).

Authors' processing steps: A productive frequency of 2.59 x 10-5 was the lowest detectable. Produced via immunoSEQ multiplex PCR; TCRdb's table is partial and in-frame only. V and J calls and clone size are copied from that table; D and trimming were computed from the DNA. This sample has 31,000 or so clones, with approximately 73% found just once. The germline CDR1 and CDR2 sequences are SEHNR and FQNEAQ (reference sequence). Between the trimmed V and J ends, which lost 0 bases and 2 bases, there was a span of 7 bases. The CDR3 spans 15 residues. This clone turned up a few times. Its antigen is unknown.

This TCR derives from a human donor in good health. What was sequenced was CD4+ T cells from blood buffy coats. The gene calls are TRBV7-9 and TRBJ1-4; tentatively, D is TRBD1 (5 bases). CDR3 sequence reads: CASSLAGGTNEKLFF. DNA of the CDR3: TGTGCCAGCAGCTTAGCCGGGGGTACTAATGAAAAACTGTTTTTT.